This TCR beta chain was retrieved from a study of blood T cell repertoires in COVID-19. Across the whole study: Whether acute or convalescent, the COVID-19 samples came from the United States, Italy and Spain. Sources were T cells, B-cell-depleted T cells, or PBMCs; the material itself was cDNA or gDNA.

V lost 0 bases and J 5 bases, leaving 11 bases between the germline ends. Germline loops: CDR1 SGHAT, CDR2 FQNNGV. The length of the CDR3 is 15 residues. How the authors handled the data: Reference gene primers were amplified, and this amplification served to estimate nucleated cell counts. The repertoire was sequenced with immunoSEQ multiplex PCR; TCRdb's copy has only in-frame clones and lacks some. That table supplies the V and J calls and clone size; D and trimming were determined from the DNA. The sample includes 43,000 or so clones, 80% to 90% seen only once; the top ten take around 6%. Sequenced input: peripheral blood. This chain joins TRBV11-2 and TRBJ1-5, with a possible D match to TRBD1 (6 bases). The receptor was isolated from a woman older than 75 with acute or convalescent COVID-19. CDR3: CASSLEGTNHQPQHF. In nucleotides, the CDR3 is TGTGCCAGCAGCTTAGAAGGGACAAATCATCAGCCCCAGCATTTT.